These 4 T cell receptor beta chains were sequenced from one sample in a study of early T cells in non-severe SARS-CoV-2 infection. MiXCR was run by TCRdb on the 5' RACE reads, yielding one entry per CDR3 protein. This repertoire shows about 55,000 distinct CDR3 sequences, approximately 8.4% found once; its top ten account for around 4.5%. Sequenced material: whole blood. The origin of the receptors is an adult who was a healthcare worker with PCR-confirmed SARS-CoV-2 infection or an uninfected control (not recorded which).

The genes are TRBV13 and TRBJ2-7; a weak D match, TRBD2 (6 bases). This CDR3 is 14 amino acids long. V was pared by 5 bases and J by 3 bases, with 14 bases between. Germline V lookup: CDR1 PRHDT, CDR2 FYEKMQ (reference sequence). CDR3 sequence: CASSPPGLYYEQYF. The CDR3 nucleotides are TGTGCCAGCAGCCCTCCGGGACTCTACTACGAGCAGTACTTC.

This clonotype has a handful of counts. J is TRBJ1-3 and V is TRBV5-5; D not certain. CDR3 length equals 14 residues. The germline V gene has CDR1 SGHKS and CDR2 YYEKEE (reference sequence). Between the trimmed V and J ends, which lost 0 bases and 0 bases, there was a span of 4 bases. The CDR3 reads CASSLENSGNTIYF. CDR3 bases: TGTGCCAGCAGCTTGGAAAACTCTGGAAACACCATATATTTT.

The sample holds many counts of this clonotype. The CDR3 region has the DNA TGCGCCAGCAGGGTAGGGGCTAGCGGCACCGGGGAGCTGTTTTTT. As protein: CASRVGASGTGELFF. This chain connects TRBV5-1 to TRBJ2-2; 7 bases map to TRBD2. The CDR3 sequence is 15 residues long. CDR1 SGHRS and CDR2 YFSETQ come from the germline V gene. V dropped 5 bases and J dropped 4; count of bases not matched to a gene: 8.

There are a few counts of this clonotype. The CDR3 coding sequence is TGTGCCAGCAGCTTGGGGCCCTATGGCTACACCTTC. It encodes CASSLGPYGYTF. The chain carries TRBV11-3 and TRBJ1-2, with TRBD1 as a possible D gene (5 bases). Germline V gives CDR1 SGHNT, CDR2 YENEEA. The CDR3 loop spans 12 amino acids. The V gene lost 3 bases and the J gene lost 4 bases, with 6 bases spanning the gap.